The next 30 T cell receptor beta chains were all read from a single sample in a study of type 1 and type 2 diabetes patients. The PCR template was genomic DNA. A primer set of 30 forward and 13 reverse primers amplified the CDR3. TCRdb redid the calling of the multiplex PCR reads with MiXCR, one entry per CDR3 protein. The sample shows fewer than 350,000 distinct CDR3 sequences, approximately 50% of them seen only once. The sequenced material came from peripheral blood mononuclear cells (PBMCs). All receptors derive from a man aged 18 to 35 with type 2 diabetes.

The V call is TRBV7-2, the J call TRBJ2-2, with TRBD1 identical over 7 bases. This CDR3 is built from 14 residues. V lost 3 bases to trimming and J lost 7 bases; unmatched junction nucleotides: 5. Germline CDR1 SGHTA, CDR2 FQGNSA. CDR3 DNA: TGTGCCAGCAGCTTGGACAGGCCGGGCGGGGAGCTGTTTTTT. It specifies CASSLDRPGGELFF.

This sequence joins TRBV27 and TRBJ2-7, with a weak D call TRBD2 (6 bases). The CDR3 contains 14 residues. Germline-derived CDR1 and CDR2 are MNHEY and SMNVEV (reference sequence). V gave up 4 bases and J gave up 4 bases, with 14 bases separating them. The CDR3 nucleotides read TGTGCCAGCAGTTCAAGTAGCGGATTTTACGAGCAGTACTTC. Its protein product is CASSSSSGFYEQYF.

The chain uses TRBV5-1 and TRBJ1-1; no clear D. Germline V lookup: CDR1 SGHRS, CDR2 YFSETQ. Trimming took off 0 bases at V and 8 bases at J, with 17 bases between the two ends. The CDR3 is made up of 15 amino acids. The CDR3 nucleotides are TGCGCCAGCAGCTTGGGGGAGAGGGCAGATGGGGAAGCTTTCTTT. This codes for CASSLGERADGEAFF.

The table lists this clonotype with a few counts. J is TRBJ2-5 and V is TRBV29-1; 9 bases match TRBD1. The DNA end is more similar to TRBJ2-1, so the J call may be wrong. The germline gives CDR1 SQVTM, CDR2 ANQGSEA. This CDR3 has 13 amino acids. The CDR3 nucleotides are TGCAGCGTCCGGGACAGGGTAGGTGGTGAGCAGTTCTTC. This codes for CSVRDRVGGEQFF.

The chain recombines TRBV10-3 with TRBJ2-1, with D perhaps TRBD2 (5 bases). The germline V and J ends were trimmed by 8 bases and 4 bases, with 15 bases remaining between them. This CDR3 has 14 residues. Looked up from germline, CDR1 is ENHRY and CDR2 is SYGVKD. The CDR3 DNA sequence: TGTGCCATCCCACTGGCGGGTATATACAATGAGCAGTTCTTC. This encodes CAIPLAGIYNEQFF.

The chain combines TRBV12-3 or TRBV12-4 with TRBJ2-7; 7 bases are shared with TRBD2. J was trimmed by 1 base and V by 2 bases; bases with no gene match: 5. The CDR3 is 15 amino acids. The CDR3 DNA sequence: TGTGCCAGCAGTTTAATGGGGGGGTATTCCTACGAGCAGTACTTC. It yields the protein CASSLMGGYSYEQYF.

The chain employs TRBV7-3 and TRBJ2-7; TRBD2 aligns across 16 bases. There are 17 residues in the CDR3. Per germline, CDR1 SGHTA and CDR2 FQGTGA. Trimming removed 5 bases from V and 2 bases from J; junction bases left unmatched: 6. CDR3 nucleotide sequence: TGTGCCAGCAGCCGACCGGGACTAGCGGGAGGGGCCTACGAGCAGTACTTC. Translated, it gives CASSRPGLAGGAYEQYF.

The sample holds many counts of this clonotype. J is TRBJ2-7 and V is TRBV6-1; D remains ambiguous. V lost 2 bases and J lost 7, with 12 bases in between. The CDR3 totals 13 residues. The germline V gene has CDR1 MNHNS and CDR2 SASEGT. The CDR3 loop is CASSESPTMEQYF. The CDR3 region has the DNA TGTGCCAGCAGTGAAAGTCCGACGATGGAGCAGTACTTC.

In this sample, this clonotype turned up many times. The chain recombines TRBV7-2 with TRBJ1-1, with 8 positions matching TRBD1. With V trimmed by 3 bases and J by 0 bases, 0 bases remained unmatched. The CDR3 loop spans 14 amino acids. CDR1 is SGHTA and CDR2 is FQGNSA in the germline V gene. CDR3 nucleotides: TGTGCCAGCAGCTTGGACAGGGTGAACACTGAAGCTTTCTTT. Translated, it gives CASSLDRVNTEAFF.

The chain recombines TRBV7-6 with TRBJ2-2, with 8 bases that match TRBD1. V lost 1 base and J lost 2; bases outside the gene matches: 6. Germline assignment: CDR1 SGHVS and CDR2 FNYEAQ. The CDR3 extends over 17 amino acids. CDR3 amino acids: CASSLVRAGGNTGELFF. CDR3 in DNA: TGTGCCAGCAGCTTAGTGAGGGCAGGGGGCAACACCGGGGAGCTGTTTTTT.

This clonotype turned up a few times. The rearrangement uses TRBV25-1 and TRBJ2-3; tentatively, D is TRBD2 (6 bases). The length of the CDR3 is 15 residues. CDR1 is MGHDK and CDR2 is SYGVNS in the germline V gene. Trimming pared 1 base from V and 4 bases from J, leaving 12 bases between. CDR3 sequence (DNA): TGTGCCAGCAGTGAATTGGAGGGTGGGGCAGATACGCAGTATTTT. Translation gives CASSELEGGADTQYF. The variable domain in full, with the rest retrieved from reference TRBV25-1 and TRBJ2-3, is EADIYQTPRYLVIGTGKKITLECSQTMGHDKMYWYQQDPGMELHLIHYSYGVNSTEKGDLSSESTVSRIRTEHFPLTLESARPSHTSQYLCASSELEGGADTQYFGPGTRLTVL.

The chain couples TRBV12-3 or TRBV12-4 to TRBJ1-1, with 8 bases that match TRBD1. This CDR3 comprises 14 residues. The V segment lost 3 bases and the J segment 2 bases; nucleotides outside the gene matches: 2. In DNA form, the CDR3 reads TGTGCCAGCAGTTTCGGGACAGGTAACACTGAAGCTTTCTTT. This translates into CASSFGTGNTEAFF.

This chain joins TRBV19 and TRBJ1-1, with D possibly TRBD1 on 5 matching bases. The germline gives CDR1 LNHDA, CDR2 SQIVND (reference sequence). This CDR3 is 13 amino acids long. V was shortened by 4 bases and J by 4 bases, with 10 bases between the two germline ends. The CDR3 DNA follows: TGTGCCAGTAGTAAACGGGGGATCACTGAAGCTTTCTTT. It codes for CASSKRGITEAFF.

The chain couples TRBV28 to TRBJ1-2; D ambiguous. CDR1 and CDR2 from the germline V gene are MDHEN and SYDVKM. CDR3 size: 11 residues. Trimming removed 7 bases from V and 6 bases from J, with 9 bases in between. The CDR3 sequence: CASNQANGYTF. The CDR3 DNA reads TGTGCCAGCAACCAGGCCAATGGCTACACCTTC.

The chain is built from TRBV28 and TRBJ1-1; D gene ambiguous. Looked up from germline, CDR1 is MDHEN and CDR2 is SYDVKM. The CDR3 has 12 residues. V lost 3 bases, J lost 3 bases, and 5 bases lay in between. The CDR3 reads CASSFQDTEAFF. The CDR3 region has the DNA TGTGCCAGCAGTTTCCAGGACACTGAAGCTTTCTTT.

The rearrangement links TRBV7-3 to TRBJ2-5, with 7 bases lining up with TRBD1. The CDR3 totals 15 residues. V gave up 8 bases and J gave up 1 base; unmatched junction bases: 10. Germline CDR1 SGHTA, CDR2 FQGTGA. CDR3 sequence (DNA): TGTGCCAGCGCCGAGCTCGGGACAGCCCAAGAGACCCAGTACTTC. It translates to CASAELGTAQETQYF.

The CDR3 coding sequence is TGTGCCACCAGTGGGGACCCGGGATACGATGAGCAGTTCTTC. Translating it yields CATSGDPGYDEQFF. The genes are TRBV24-1 and TRBJ2-1, with D perhaps assigned TRBD1 or TRBD2 (5 bases each). The CDR3 loop spans 14 amino acids. Germline V gives CDR1 KGHDR, CDR2 SFDVKD. The germline V and J ends were trimmed by 5 bases and 8 bases, with 15 bases remaining between them.

Of note for this clonotype: This may stem from a read error, because a much larger clone lies one nucleotide away. The gene calls are TRBV2 and TRBJ1-4, with no clear D. The CDR3 consists of 16 residues. The V end was cut by 8 bases, the J end by 1 base, with 17 bases between. Per germline, CDR1 SNHLY and CDR2 FYNNEI. In DNA form, the CDR3 reads TGTGCCAGCGCCTATGGAGGGATTGGAACTAATGAAAAACTGTTTTTT. As protein: CASAYGGIGTNEKLFF.

The chain carries TRBV7-3 and TRBJ2-5; the match to TRBD2 covers 7 bases. CDR1 SGHTA and CDR2 FQGTGA come from the germline V gene. J was trimmed by 5 bases and V by 5 bases; bases with no gene match: 5. This CDR3 contains 13 residues. In DNA, the CDR3 is TGTGCCAGCAGCCCTGCGGGGGTGGAGACCCAGTACTTC. Its translation: CASSPAGVETQYF.

This clonotype showed up just a few times. The rearrangement joins TRBV20-1 to TRBJ1-1; no firm D call. The germline gives CDR1 DFQATT, CDR2 SNEGSKA (reference sequence). This CDR3 contains 14 residues. Trimming stripped 4 bases from V and 1 base from J, with 13 bases between. The CDR3 loop reads CSAIDPNGNTEAFF. DNA of the CDR3: TGCAGTGCTATAGACCCCAATGGGAACACTGAAGCTTTCTTT.

This sequence joins TRBV9 and TRBJ2-7, with a weak D call TRBD1 (5 bases). V was shortened by 0 bases and J by 3 bases, with 7 bases between the two germline ends. The length of the CDR3 is 13 residues. From germline, CDR1 is SGDLS and CDR2 YYNGEE. The CDR3 sequence: CASSVDQGYEQYF. The CDR3 bases are TGTGCCAGCAGCGTAGATCAGGGCTACGAGCAGTACTTC.

The chain uses TRBV7-2 and TRBJ2-5; TRBD1 is a possible D gene (6 bases). The germline gives CDR1 SGHTA, CDR2 FQGNSA. V lost 4 bases and J lost 5, with 26 bases in between. This CDR3 region has 18 residues. The CDR3 protein is CASSSETTGKARSETQYF. In nucleotides, the CDR3 is TGTGCCAGCAGCTCGGAGACCACAGGGAAAGCACGTTCCGAGACCCAGTACTTC.

This clonotype was seen just once. The chain employs TRBV19 and TRBJ2-3, with D unclear. The CDR3 totals 14 residues. Germline lookup yields CDR1 LNHDA and CDR2 SQIVND (reference sequence). Trimming shortened V by 1 base and J by 1 base, and 6 bases separated the two germline ends. Written as DNA, the CDR3 is TGTGCCAGTAGTATAGGTTTGGGCACAGATACGCAGTATTTT. This gives the protein CASSIGLGTDTQYF.

This chain links TRBV14 with TRBJ2-7; D gene uncertain. The CDR3 runs 13 residues. Trimming stripped 5 bases from V and 5 bases from J, with 13 bases between. Looked up from germline, CDR1 is SGHDN and CDR2 is FVKESK. CDR3 loop: CASSFPIYDEQYF. The DNA of the CDR3 is TGTGCCAGCAGCTTCCCCATTTATGACGAGCAGTACTTC.

J is TRBJ2-3 and V is TRBV19; tentatively, D is TRBD1 (6 bases). The CDR3 runs 14 residues. V lost 3 bases and J lost 4, with 11 bases in between. From germline, CDR1 is LNHDA and CDR2 SQIVND (reference sequence). The CDR3 region has the DNA TGTGCCAGTAGTATGTCGGACAGTGCAGATACGCAGTATTTT. This translates into CASSMSDSADTQYF.

The gene calls are TRBV7-8 and TRBJ2-5; tentative D call: TRBD2 (5 bases). In germline, CDR1 is SGHVS, CDR2 FQNEAQ. The V end lost 5 bases, the J end lost 5 bases, and 9 bases lay between the germline ends. There are 12 residues in the CDR3. Written as DNA, the CDR3 is TGTGCCAGCAGCCGGAGGCCGGAGACCCAGTACTTC. Translating it yields CASSRRPETQYF.

A few counts support this clonotype. The chain is built from TRBV5-1 and TRBJ1-2; weak D call: TRBD1 (6 bases). CDR3 length equals 12 residues. The V gene's germline CDR1 is SGHRS and CDR2 YFSETQ. The ends were cut back, 4 bases at V and 7 bases at J, with 11 bases in the middle. CDR3 residues: CASSQGFGGYTF. The CDR3 DNA is TGCGCCAGCAGCCAGGGGTTCGGTGGCTACACCTTC.

CDR3: CASSYGQETQYF. The CDR3 DNA reads as TGTGCCAGCAGTTACGGTCAAGAGACCCAGTACTTC. The rearrangement uses TRBV6-5 and TRBJ2-5; D gene unclear. Per germline, CDR1 MNHEY and CDR2 SVGAGI. The CDR3 loop spans 12 amino acids. Trimming removed 2 bases from V and 2 bases from J, with 3 bases in between.

The rearrangement joins TRBV27 to TRBJ2-1; D possibly matches TRBD1 or TRBD2 (5 bases each). Between the trimmed V and J ends, which lost 8 bases and 9 bases, there was a span of 17 bases. Germline CDR1 MNHEY, CDR2 SMNVEV (reference sequence). The CDR3 is 13 residues long. The CDR3 loop reads CASGGGQLGEQFF. The CDR3 DNA is TGTGCCAGCGGGGGTGGGCAGTTGGGTGAGCAGTTCTTC.

The table lists this clonotype with a few counts. V and J are TRBV12-3 or TRBV12-4 and TRBJ1-2, with D possibly TRBD1 on 5 matching bases. The CDR3 covers 17 residues. V was trimmed by 2 bases and J by 3 bases, leaving 19 bases between them. The CDR3 here is CASSLILDRPDDYGYTF. The CDR3 DNA reads as TGTGCCAGCAGTTTAATATTAGACAGACCAGACGACTATGGCTACACCTTC.